Sequencing of this T cell receptor beta chain was carried out in a study of T cells in Graves' hyperthyroidism and ophthalmopathy. Overall study findings and caveats: Researchers report that a 13 V-J model separated ophthalmopathy from stable hyperthyroidism.

Exclusion of patients followed from uncontrolled infection, other autoimmune disease, pregnancy or lactation. Template material for amplifying TCR beta CDR3 regions consisted of RNA transcripts. A first-round RT-PCR of the TCR CDR3 used the HTBI primer set. TCRdb called the multiplex PCR reads again in MiXCR, with one record for every CDR3 protein. The top ten hold over 15% of the sample, which has 550,000 to 850,000 distinct CDR3 sequences, roughly a sixth seen once. Turning to this clonotype: Antigen specificity is unknown.

The V end was cut by 0 bases, the J end by 0 bases, with 10 bases between. Germline values: CDR1 SGDLS, CDR2 YYNGEE. The CDR3 has 15 amino acids. This clonotype originated in a woman in her forties or fifties with Graves' hyperthyroidism that later progressed to Graves' ophthalmopathy. V and J are TRBV9 and TRBJ2-7; D might be TRBD1 (5 bases). Sequenced sample: blood. CDR3 residues: CASSVEGPPSYEQYF. In DNA, the CDR3 is TGTGCCAGCAGCGTAGAGGGGCCCCCCTCCTACGAGCAGTACTTC.